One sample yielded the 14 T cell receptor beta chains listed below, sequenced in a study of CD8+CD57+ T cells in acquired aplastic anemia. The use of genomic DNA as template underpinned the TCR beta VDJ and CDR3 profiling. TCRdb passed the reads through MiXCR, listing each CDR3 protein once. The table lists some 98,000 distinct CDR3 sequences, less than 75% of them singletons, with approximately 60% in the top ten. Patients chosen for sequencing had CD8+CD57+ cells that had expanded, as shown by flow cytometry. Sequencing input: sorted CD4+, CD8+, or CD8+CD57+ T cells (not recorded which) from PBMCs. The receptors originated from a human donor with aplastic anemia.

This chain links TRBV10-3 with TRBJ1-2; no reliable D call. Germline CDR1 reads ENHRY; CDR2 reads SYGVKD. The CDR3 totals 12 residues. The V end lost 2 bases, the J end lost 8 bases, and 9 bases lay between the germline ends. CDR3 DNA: TGTGCCATCAGTGAGCCGGCAGAAGGCTACACCTTC. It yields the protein CAISEPAEGYTF.

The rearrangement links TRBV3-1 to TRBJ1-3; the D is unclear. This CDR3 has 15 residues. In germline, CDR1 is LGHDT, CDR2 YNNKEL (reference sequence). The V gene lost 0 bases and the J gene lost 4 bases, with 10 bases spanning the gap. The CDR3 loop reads CASSQDRGYGNTIYF. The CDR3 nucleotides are TGTGCCAGCAGCCAAGATCGAGGGTACGGAAACACCATATATTTT.

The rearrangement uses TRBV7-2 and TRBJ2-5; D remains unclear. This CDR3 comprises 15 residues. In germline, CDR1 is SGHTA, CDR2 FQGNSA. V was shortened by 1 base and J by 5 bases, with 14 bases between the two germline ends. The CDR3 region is CASSLDGGRWETQYF. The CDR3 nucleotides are TGTGCCAGCAGCTTAGATGGCGGCCGGTGGGAGACCCAGTACTTC.

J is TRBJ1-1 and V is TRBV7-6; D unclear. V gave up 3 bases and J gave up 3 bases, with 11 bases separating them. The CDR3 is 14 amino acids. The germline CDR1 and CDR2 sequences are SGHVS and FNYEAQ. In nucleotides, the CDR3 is TGTGCCAGCAGCTTGGAGGTCGGGGACACTGAAGCTTTCTTT. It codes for CASSLEVGDTEAFF.

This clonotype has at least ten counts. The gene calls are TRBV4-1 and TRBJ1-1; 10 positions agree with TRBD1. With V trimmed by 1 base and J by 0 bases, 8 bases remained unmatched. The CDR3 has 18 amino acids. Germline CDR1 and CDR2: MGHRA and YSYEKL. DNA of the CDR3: TGCGCCAGCAGCCAAGGAGGACAGGGGGGGACTATGAACACTGAAGCTTTCTTT. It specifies CASSQGGQGGTMNTEAFF.

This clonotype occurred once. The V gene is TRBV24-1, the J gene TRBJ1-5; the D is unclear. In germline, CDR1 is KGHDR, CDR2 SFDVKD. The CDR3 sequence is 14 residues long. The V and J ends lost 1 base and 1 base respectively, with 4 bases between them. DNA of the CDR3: TGTGCCACCAGTGATTTAGAAAGCAATCAGCCCCAGCATTTT. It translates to CATSDLESNQPQHF.

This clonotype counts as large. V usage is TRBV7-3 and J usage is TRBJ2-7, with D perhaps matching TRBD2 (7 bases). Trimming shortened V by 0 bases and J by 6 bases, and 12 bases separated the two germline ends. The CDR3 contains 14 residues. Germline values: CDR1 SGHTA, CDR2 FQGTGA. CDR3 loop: CASSLTGGGTEQYF. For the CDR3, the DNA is TGTGCCAGCAGCTTAACAGGGGGGGGAACCGAGCAGTACTTC.

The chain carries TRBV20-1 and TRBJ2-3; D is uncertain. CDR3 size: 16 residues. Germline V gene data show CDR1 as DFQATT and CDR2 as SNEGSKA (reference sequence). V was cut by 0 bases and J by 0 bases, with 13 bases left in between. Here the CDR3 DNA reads TGCAGTGCTAGAGATTGGGCGGCCCCTAGCACAGATACGCAGTATTTT. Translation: CSARDWAAPSTDTQYF.

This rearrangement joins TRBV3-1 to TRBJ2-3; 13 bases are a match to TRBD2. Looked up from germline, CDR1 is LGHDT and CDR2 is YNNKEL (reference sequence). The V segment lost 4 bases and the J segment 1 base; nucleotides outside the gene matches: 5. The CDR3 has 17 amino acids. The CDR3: CASSLLAGGRGTDTQYF. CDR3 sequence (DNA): TGTGCCAGCAGCCTACTAGCGGGGGGGCGAGGCACAGATACGCAGTATTTT.

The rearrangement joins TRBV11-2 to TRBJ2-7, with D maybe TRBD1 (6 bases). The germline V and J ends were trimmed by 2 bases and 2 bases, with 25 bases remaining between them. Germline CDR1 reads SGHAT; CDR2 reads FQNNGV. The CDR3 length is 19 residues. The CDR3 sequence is CASSLPRDTPKAVPYEQYF. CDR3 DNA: TGTGCCAGCAGCTTACCCAGGGACACCCCGAAGGCGGTACCCTACGAGCAGTACTTC. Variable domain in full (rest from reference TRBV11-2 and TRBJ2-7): EAGVAQSPRYKIIEKRQSVAFWCNPISGHATLYWYQQILGQGPKLLIQFQNNGVVDDSQLPKDRFSAERLKGVDSTLKIQPAKLEDSAVYLCASSLPRDTPKAVPYEQYFGPGTRLTVT.

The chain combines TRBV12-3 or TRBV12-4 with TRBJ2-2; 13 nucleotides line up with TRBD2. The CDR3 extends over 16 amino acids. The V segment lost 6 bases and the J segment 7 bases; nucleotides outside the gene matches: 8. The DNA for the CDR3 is TGTGCCAGCAGGCAACTAGCGGGAGGGCCCGGCGGGGAGCTGTTTTTT. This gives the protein CASRQLAGGPGGELFF.

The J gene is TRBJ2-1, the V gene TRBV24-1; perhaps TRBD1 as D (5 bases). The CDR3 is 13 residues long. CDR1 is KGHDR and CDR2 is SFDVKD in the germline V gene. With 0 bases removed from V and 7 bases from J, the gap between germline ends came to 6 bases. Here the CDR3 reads CATSDLTGNEQFF. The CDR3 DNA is TGTGCCACCAGTGATTTGACAGGTAATGAGCAGTTCTTC.

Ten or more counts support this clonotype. The CDR3 coding sequence is TGTGCCAGCAGCTCGGGACTAGCGGGAGAAGAGACCCAGTACTTC. Its protein product is CASSSGLAGEETQYF. The V gene is TRBV11-2, the J gene TRBJ2-5, with 14 bases identical to TRBD2. Germline V gene lookup returns CDR1 SGHAT and CDR2 FQNNGV. The V and J ends lost 4 bases and 3 bases, in that order; junction bases with no gene match: 1. The CDR3 is 15 amino acids.

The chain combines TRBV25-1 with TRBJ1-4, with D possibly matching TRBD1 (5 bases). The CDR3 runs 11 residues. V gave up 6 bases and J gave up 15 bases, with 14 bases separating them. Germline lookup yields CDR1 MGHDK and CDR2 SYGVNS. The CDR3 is CASSVRGWVFF. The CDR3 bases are TGTGCCAGCAGCGTGAGGGGCTGGGTGTTTTTT.